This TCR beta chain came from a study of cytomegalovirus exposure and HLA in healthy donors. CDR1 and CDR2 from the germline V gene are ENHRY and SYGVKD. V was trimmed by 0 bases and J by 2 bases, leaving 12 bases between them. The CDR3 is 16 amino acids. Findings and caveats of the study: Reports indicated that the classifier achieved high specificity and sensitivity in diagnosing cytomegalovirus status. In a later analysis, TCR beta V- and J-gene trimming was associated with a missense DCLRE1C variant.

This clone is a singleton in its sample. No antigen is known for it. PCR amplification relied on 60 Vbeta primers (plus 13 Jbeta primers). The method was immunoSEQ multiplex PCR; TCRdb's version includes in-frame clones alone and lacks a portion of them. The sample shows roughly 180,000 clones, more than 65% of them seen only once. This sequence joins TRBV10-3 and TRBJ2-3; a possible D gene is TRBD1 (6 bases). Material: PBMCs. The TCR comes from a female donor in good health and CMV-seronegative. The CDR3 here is CAISESSGVLTDTQYF. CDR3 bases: TGTGCCATCAGTGAGTCGTCAGGGGTCCTCACAGATACGCAGTATTTT.